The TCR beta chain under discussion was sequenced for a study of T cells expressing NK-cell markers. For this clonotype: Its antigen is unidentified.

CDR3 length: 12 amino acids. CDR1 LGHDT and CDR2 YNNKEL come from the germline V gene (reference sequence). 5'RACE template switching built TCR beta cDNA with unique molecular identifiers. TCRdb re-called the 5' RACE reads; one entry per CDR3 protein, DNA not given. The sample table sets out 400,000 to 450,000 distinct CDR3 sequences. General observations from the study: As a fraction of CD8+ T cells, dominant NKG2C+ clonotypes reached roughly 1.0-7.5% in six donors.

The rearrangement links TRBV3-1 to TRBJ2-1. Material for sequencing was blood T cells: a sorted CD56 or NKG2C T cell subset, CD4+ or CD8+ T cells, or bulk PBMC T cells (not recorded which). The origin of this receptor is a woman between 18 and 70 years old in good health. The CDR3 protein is CASSQEGYEQFF.